The text below deals with one TCR beta chain. The data were taken from a study of cytomegalovirus exposure and HLA in healthy donors. Both 60 Vbeta primers and 13 Jbeta primers went into the PCR. Sequencing was performed with immunoSEQ multiplex PCR; in TCRdb, only in-frame clones are kept and a portion is missing. The data hold some 180,000 clones, with around 80% observed a single time. This CDR3 has 15 residues. The V segment lost 4 bases and the J segment 8 bases; nucleotides outside the gene matches: 10. Germline CDR1 and CDR2: SGHDT and YYEEEE. Material for sequencing was PBMCs. The chain recombines TRBV5-6 with TRBJ2-1, with 9 bases lining up with TRBD1. This receptor was identified in a girl between 5 and 17 years old in good health and CMV-seropositive. The CDR3 region is CASSRSGTGSYEQFF. In DNA form, the CDR3 reads TGTGCCAGCAGCAGATCCGGGACAGGGTCCTATGAGCAGTTCTTC.